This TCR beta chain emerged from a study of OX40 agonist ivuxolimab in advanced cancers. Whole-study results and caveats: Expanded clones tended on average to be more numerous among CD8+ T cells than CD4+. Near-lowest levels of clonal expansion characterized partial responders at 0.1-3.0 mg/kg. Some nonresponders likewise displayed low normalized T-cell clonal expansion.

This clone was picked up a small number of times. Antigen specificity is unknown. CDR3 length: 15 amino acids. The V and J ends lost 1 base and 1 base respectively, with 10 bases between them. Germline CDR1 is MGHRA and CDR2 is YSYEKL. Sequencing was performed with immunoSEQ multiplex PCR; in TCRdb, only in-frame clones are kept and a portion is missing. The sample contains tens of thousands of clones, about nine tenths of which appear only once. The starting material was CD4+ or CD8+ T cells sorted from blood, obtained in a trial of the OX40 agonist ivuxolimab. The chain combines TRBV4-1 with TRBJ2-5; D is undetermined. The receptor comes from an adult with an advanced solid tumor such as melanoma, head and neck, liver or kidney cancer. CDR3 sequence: CASSQVVGSQETQYF. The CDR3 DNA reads TGCGCCAGCAGCCAAGTGGTCGGTTCCCAAGAGACCCAGTACTTC.